This TCR beta chain came from a study of blood T cell repertoires in COVID-19. Profiling relied on immunoSEQ multiplex PCR, and the TCRdb table lists in-frame clones only, not all of them. The table lists a few hundred thousand clones, about 79% of them singletons. The CDR3 is 15 residues long. The gene calls are TRBV21-1 and TRBJ1-1; whether TRBD1, the table's D call, matches the DNA was not checked. TRBV21-1 is a pseudogene. This receptor was obtained from an older man with acute or convalescent COVID-19. Material: peripheral blood. CDR3 sequence: CASSKGEGVNTEAFF. The DNA of the CDR3 is TGTGCCAGCAGCAAAGGTGAGGGGGTGAACACTGAAGCTTTCTTT.